The entry that follows covers one TCR beta chain sequence. The sample comes from a study of T cell responses to AZD1222 COVID-19 vaccine. Clones were sequenced by immunoSEQ multiplex PCR, and TCRdb holds only the in-frame ones, with some missing. The sample holds some 150,000 clones, 75% to 90% seen once. This material consisted of peripheral blood, taken on day 0 of MenACWY control vaccination. The receptor was isolated from an adult in good health.

The CDR3 region is CASSLHQGAHQPQHF. CDR3 nucleotides: TGTGCCAGCAGCTTACATCAGGGGGCGCATCAGCCCCAGCATTTT. This chain connects TRBV11-2 to TRBJ1-5; TRBD1 matches at 8 bases. Trimming removed 2 bases from V and 5 bases from J; junction bases left unmatched: 5. The CDR3 is made up of 15 amino acids. Per the germline V gene, CDR1 is SGHAT and CDR2 is FQNNGV. The variable domain in full, with the rest retrieved from reference TRBV11-2 and TRBJ1-5, is EAGVAQSPRYKIIEKRQSVAFWCNPISGHATLYWYQQILGQGPKLLIQFQNNGVVDDSQLPKDRFSAERLKGVDSTLKIQPAKLEDSAVYLCASSLHQGAHQPQHFGDGTRLSIL.